This T cell receptor (beta chain) derives from a study of cytomegalovirus exposure and HLA in healthy donors. The germline CDR1 and CDR2 sequences are MNHEY and SMNVEV (reference sequence). The germline V and J ends were trimmed by 6 bases and 0 bases, with 11 bases remaining between them. The CDR3 is made up of 15 amino acids. Primers included in the PCR were 60 Vbeta and 13 Jbeta primers. Profiled with immunoSEQ multiplex PCR; TCRdb holds only in-frame clones, not every one. The data contain 170,000 or so clones, over 75% of them singletons. This chain connects TRBV27 to TRBJ1-4, with D uncertain. Material: PBMCs. This clonotype originated in a woman aged 50 to 60 in good health and CMV-seronegative. The CDR3 is CASSPNPATNEKLFF. CDR3 bases: TGTGCCAGCAGCCCTAACCCTGCAACTAATGAAAAACTGTTTTTT.